The 14 T cell receptor beta chains reported below all come from one sample, sequenced in a study of molecular identifiers for immune sequencing clone quantification. In TCRdb, the PCR reads were re-called with MiXCR into one record per CDR3 protein. The repertoire has about 510,000 distinct CDR3 sequences, roughly 23% of them found once; the top ten carry about 0.8%. Material for sequencing was naive CD8+ T cells from blood, with Jurkat cell RNA spiked in. Subset in this sample: FACS-sorted CD8+CD4-CCR7+CD45RA+ naive T cells. These receptor sequences come from a human donor in good health. Some libraries in this study had Jurkat cell RNA spiked in.

This clonotype was detected a few times. The chain employs TRBV23-1 and TRBJ2-5, with D perhaps given as TRBD1 or TRBD2 (6 bases each). TRBV23-1 is placed among ORFs of uncertain function. With 4 bases removed from V and 10 bases from J, the gap between germline ends came to 19 bases. The CDR3 loop spans 14 amino acids. The CDR3 DNA reads TGCGCCAGCAGTCGGGGGGCCAACGGAGGGGACCAGTACTTC. It codes for CASSRGANGGDQYF.

As to this clonotype: One end of the junction is discordant with germline, which a read error may explain. The chain is built from TRBV13 and TRBJ1-2; possible D gene TRBD1, 6 bases. Germline V lookup: CDR1 PRHDT, CDR2 FYEKMQ (reference sequence). This CDR3 has 13 amino acids. The CDR3 reads CASSLSAAPGHPF. CDR3 nucleotide sequence: TGTGCCAGCAGTTTATCAGCCGCCCCGGGACACCCCTTC.

With regard to this clonotype: An end of the junction does not agree with germline; a read error may underlie this. The gene calls are TRBV5-6 and TRBJ1-2; D perhaps matches TRBD1 (5 bases). The CDR3 contains 16 residues. Germline V gene lookup returns CDR1 SGHDT and CDR2 YYEEEE. CDR3 DNA sequence: TGCGCCAGCAGCTTGGTCGACAGCAAACTCGACTATGGCTACACCTTC. It yields the protein CASSLVDSKLDYGYTF.

In its sample, this clonotype was seen many times. The rearrangement uses TRBV14 and TRBJ2-7; D remains unclear. CDR1 and CDR2 (germline): SGHDN, FVKESK. Trimming took off 4 bases at V and 3 bases at J, with 25 bases between the two ends. The CDR3 length is 18 residues. The CDR3 DNA follows: TGTGCCAGCAGCCCACATTACTCTATCAACTTTTGGGGCTACGAGCAGTACTTC. Its translation: CASSPHYSINFWGYEQYF.

This clonotype was detected ten times or more. The genes are TRBV6-5 and TRBJ2-7; TRBD1 matches 9 bases. The length of the CDR3 is 14 residues. The germline V gene has CDR1 MNHEY and CDR2 SVGAGI. Trimming removed 2 bases from V and 4 bases from J; junction bases left unmatched: 3. CDR3 region: CASSYGTGKYEQYF. Written as DNA, the CDR3 is TGTGCCAGCAGTTACGGGACAGGGAAGTACGAGCAGTACTTC.

This clonotype was counted a few times. The rearrangement links TRBV20-1 to TRBJ1-2, with D possibly being TRBD1 (6 bases). The CDR3 covers 12 residues. Germline V gene lookup returns CDR1 DFQATT and CDR2 SNEGSKA (reference sequence). The DNA of the CDR3 is TGCAGCTCAGGGGAAACTAACTATGGCTACACCTTC. Residues: CSSGETNYGYTF.

This clonotype was seen many times. The junction does not match germline at one end; this may be a read error. V is TRBV27 and J is TRBJ2-7; D remains ambiguous. Germline CDR1 is MNHEY and CDR2 is SMNVEV (reference sequence). The CDR3 covers 13 residues. CDR3 residues: CASSLGGSYEQYF. In DNA, the CDR3 is TGCGCCAGCAGCTTGGGCGGCTCCTACGAGCAGTACTTC.

In this sample, this clonotype turned up a few times. The V call is TRBV20-1, the J call TRBJ2-7; tentatively, D is TRBD1 (6 bases). The V end lost 0 bases, the J end lost 4 bases, and 13 bases lay between the germline ends. The CDR3 contains 14 residues. Germline CDR1 DFQATT, CDR2 SNEGSKA (reference sequence). The CDR3 here is CSARDLQGSYEQYF. CDR3 nucleotide sequence: TGCAGTGCTAGAGATTTACAGGGTTCGTACGAGCAGTACTTC.

The rearrangement joins TRBV5-1 to TRBJ2-7; 8 bases line up with TRBD1. The CDR3 extends over 13 amino acids. V gave up 7 bases and J gave up 2 bases; unmatched junction bases: 5. The germline V gene encodes CDR1 SGHRS and CDR2 YFSETQ. As DNA, the CDR3 is TGCGCCAGCCAGGGGGACAGGACCTACGAGCAGTACTTC. Its translation is CASQGDRTYEQYF.

Notes on this clonotype: This may be a read error, as it is one base from a much larger clone. The CDR3 carries no conserved terminal phenylalanine or tryptophan, so it likely arises from a read error. The V and J genes are TRBV28 and TRBJ1-2; 7 positions agree with TRBD1. CDR1 is MDHEN and CDR2 is SYDVKM in the germline V gene. The CDR3 contains 12 residues. V was clipped by 6 bases and J by 5 bases; unmatched bases: 3. This chain's CDR3 is CASRKQGYGYTL. In DNA, the CDR3 is TGTGCCAGCAGGAAACAGGGGTATGGCTACACCCTC.

This clonotype was detected ten times or more. V is TRBV2 and J is TRBJ1-1; a possible D gene is TRBD1 (5 bases). This CDR3 contains 16 residues. Trimming shortened V by 2 bases and J by 1 base, and 14 bases separated the two germline ends. CDR1 and CDR2 from the germline V gene are SNHLY and FYNNEI. This CDR3 reads CASSESFEDRNTEAFF. CDR3 nucleotide sequence: TGTGCCAGCAGTGAATCTTTCGAAGACAGGAACACTGAAGCTTTCTTT. The full variable domain, with the rest looked up from reference TRBV2 and TRBJ1-1, is EPEVTQTPSHQVTQMGQEVILRCVPISNHLYFYWYRQILGQKVEFLVSFYNNEISEKSEIFDDQFSVERPDGSNFTLKIRSTKLEDSAMYFCASSESFEDRNTEAFFGQGTRLTVV.

This clonotype was seen at least ten times. The chain employs TRBV7-6 and TRBJ1-2; 7 bases line up with TRBD1. Germline trimming cut 6 bases from V and 3 bases from J; bases unmatched to any gene: 13. Germline V gene data show CDR1 as SGHVS and CDR2 as FNYEAQ. This CDR3 is built from 16 residues. CDR3 loop: CASRKPTGKSDYGYTF. The CDR3 coding sequence is TGTGCCAGCAGAAAGCCGACAGGGAAGAGCGACTATGGCTACACCTTC.

The chain uses TRBV6-2 or TRBV6-3 and TRBJ2-2; D ambiguous. The CDR3 loop spans 13 amino acids. V was cut by 5 bases and J by 7 bases, with 11 bases left in between. Germline V gene sequence: CDR1 MNHEY, CDR2 SVGEGT. CDR3 protein: CASSHVRSGELFF. The CDR3 coding sequence is TGTGCCAGCAGTCACGTCCGTAGCGGGGAGCTGTTTTTT.

At least ten counts were recorded for this clonotype. J is TRBJ2-7 and V is TRBV20-1, with D perhaps TRBD2 (5 bases). Trimming left V 1 base short and J 5 bases short, with 12 bases between. The CDR3 is made up of 13 amino acids. In germline, CDR1 is DFQATT, CDR2 SNEGSKA (reference sequence). The CDR3 DNA follows: TGCAGTGCTAGAGTGCCGGGATCCCACGAGCAGTACTTC. This codes for CSARVPGSHEQYF.